The rows below give T cell receptor beta chains drawn from one sample of a study of regulatory T cells in long-lasting Graves disease. MiXCR was run by TCRdb on the multiplex PCR reads, yielding one entry per CDR3 protein. Here the sample spans almost 350,000 distinct CDR3 sequences, about 18% being singletons. Sample: peripheral blood mononuclear cells (PBMCs), taken when the disease was refractory, from a patient treated with antithyroid drugs. The receptors stem from a female donor with Graves disease. Each CDR3 is given with its conserved first and last residue. D genes are given only for firm matches. The size of a clone is reported for some rows only, either as once, few or many, or as a class for expanded clones.

TRBJ2-5 | TRBV2 | . | many | TGTGCCAGCAGTGTGGAGGGGACTTCTTTAGAGACCCAGTACTTC | CASSVEGTSLETQYF
TRBJ2-4 | TRBV28 | . | many | TGTGCCAGCACCCTAGGAGGGGGGCGCAAAAACATTCAGTACTTC | CASTLGGGRKNIQYF
TRBJ1-6 | TRBV9 | TRBD1 | . | TGTGCCAGCAGCTCTCGGACCGGGACAGGAGATTCACCCCTCCACTTT | CASSSRTGTGDSPLHF
TRBJ1-2 | TRBV2 | TRBD1 | many | TGTGCCAGCAGTGAAAACAGGGGCCCCCATGGCTACACCTTC | CASSENRGPHGYTF
TRBJ2-7 | TRBV28 | . | many | TGTGCCAGCCGACAGGTCTACGAGCAGTACTTC | CASRQVYEQYF
TRBJ2-7 | TRBV5-1 | TRBD2 | . | TGCGCCAGCAGCTCGGGCTCTCGGGAGGACGAGCAGTACTTC | CASSSGSREDEQYF
TRBJ2-2 | TRBV7-2 | . | . | TGTGCCAGCAGCTTTAAACCGGGGTCGAACACCGGGGAGCTGTTTTTT | CASSFKPGSNTGELFF
TRBJ1-6 | TRBV6-2/TRBV6-3 | . | . | TGTGCCAGCAGTTACCCGGGCCAAGGGGCCGTTGGGTCGAATTCACCCCTCCACTTT | CASSYPGQGAVGSNSPLHF
TRBJ2-7 | TRBV5-5 | TRBD1 | many | TGTGCCAGCAGCTCTGGACAGGGGGCGTGGTACGAGCAGTACTTC | CASSSGQGAWYEQYF
TRBJ1-2 | TRBV29-1 | . | . | TGCAGCGTTATATCTGGGAATGGCTACACCTTC | CSVISGNGYTF
TRBJ2-7 | TRBV28 | . | many | TGTGCCAGCAGTTCCCGACCGCACGAGCAGTACTTC | CASSSRPHEQYF
TRBJ2-7 | TRBV27 | . | many | TGTGCCAGCAGTTTACCCCCTTCAGGGGTGGCGGTTAAGGAGCAGTACTTC | CASSLPPSGVAVKEQYF
TRBJ2-5 | TRBV5-6 | . | . | TGTGCCAGCAGCTTGCGCGGAGAAGAGACCCAGTACTTC | CASSLRGEETQYF
TRBJ1-4 | TRBV18 | . | many | TGTGCCAGCTCACCACGCGGGGGTACTGAAAAACTGTTTTTT | CASSPRGGTEKLFF
TRBJ1-2 | TRBV7-8 | TRBD1 | many | TGTGCCAGCAGCTTAGCGCAAAGGACAGGGGGGGGCTACACCTTC | CASSLAQRTGGGYTF
TRBJ2-2 | TRBV12-3/TRBV12-4 | . | many | TGTGCCAGCAGTTTACCCGCGGGACAAACGGCGCTTGGGGAGCTGTTTTTT | CASSLPAGQTALGELFF
TRBJ2-7 | TRBV14 | TRBD2 | few | TGTGCCAGCAGCCCTGGGAGGGCGGGATACGAGCAGTACTTC | CASSPGRAGYEQYF
TRBJ1-5 | TRBV20-1 | . | . | TGCAGTGCTAGACTGGAGGGGGGTTTGGCATATCAGCCCCAGCATTTT | CSARLEGGLAYQPQHF
TRBJ1-2 | TRBV6-1 | TRBD1 | many | TGTGCCAGCCGAGGGGGACAGGGAGGTTGGGGCTACACCTTC | CASRGGQGGWGYTF
TRBJ1-6 | TRBV2 | . | many | TGTGCCAGCAGACCACCGAATCCAGCTAGCGATAATTCACCCCTCCACTTT | CASRPPNPASDNSPLHF
TRBJ1-2 | TRBV13 | TRBD1 | few | TGTGCCAGCAGCCTGGGACAGTCGCTCTATGGCTACACCTTC | CASSLGQSLYGYTF
TRBJ1-1 | TRBV5-1 | TRBD1 | once | TGCGCCAGCAGCTTCACCAGGACAGGGTATACTGAAGCTTTCTTT | CASSFTRTGYTEAFF
TRBJ2-2 | TRBV29-1 | . | . | TGCAGCGTTCTCGCGCCGAGCGCGAACACCGGGGAGCTGTTTTTT | CSVLAPSANTGELFF
TRBJ1-1 | TRBV19 | . | . | TGTGCCAGTAGTACGAAGGTGGACACTGAAGCTTTCTTT | CASSTKVDTEAFF
TRBJ1-4 | TRBV30 | . | many | TGTGCCTGGAGCCGGGATTATAATGAAAAACTGTTTTTT | CAWSRDYNEKLFF
TRBJ2-5 | TRBV20-1 | . | many | TGCAGTGCTCGGGACATTGACTTTTCAGGAGGAGAGACCCAGTACTTC | CSARDIDFSGGETQYF
TRBJ1-5 | TRBV6-1 | TRBD1 | few | TGTGCCAGCGCGATACAGGGGGCCCTCGGTAGCAATCAGCCCCAGCATTTT | CASAIQGALGSNQPQHF
TRBJ2-7 | TRBV2 | TRBD2 | many | TGTGCCAGCAGGTCTAGCGGGAGCAGGTACGAGCAGTACTTC | CASRSSGSRYEQYF
TRBJ2-7 | TRBV18 | . | few | TGTGCCAGCTCATCACAGGACGGGTACGAGCAGTACTTC | CASSSQDGYEQYF
TRBJ2-5 | TRBV11-3 | TRBD2 | . | TGTGCCAGCAGCTTAGGGAGGACTAGCGGGAGGGCCGAAGAGACCCAGTACTTC | CASSLGRTSGRAEETQYF
TRBJ1-1 | TRBV15 | . | . | TGTGCCACCAGCAGAGATAGGGACGGAGGTTTAAACGTAGCTTTCTTT | CATSRDRDGGLNVAFF
TRBJ1-2 | TRBV6-1 | TRBD1 | many | TGTGCCGGGTCACAGGGGTCCTATGGCTACACCTTC | CAGSQGSYGYTF
TRBJ2-7 | TRBV7-2 | . | . | TGTGCCAGCACCCCAGGGAGTTACGAGCAGTACTTC | CASTPGSYEQYF
TRBJ1-1 | TRBV24-1 | . | many | TGTGCCACCAGTGATGGGAGGGGGTGGGACACTGAAGCCTTCTTT | CATSDGRGWDTEAFF
TRBJ2-5 | TRBV7-3 | TRBD2 | . | TGTGCCAGCAGCTTAACTAGCGGGGAGACCCAGTACTTC | CASSLTSGETQYF
TRBJ1-2 | TRBV30 | . | many | TGTGCCTGGAGAATCCTAGGGGCAGGGGCATATGGCTACACCTTC | CAWRILGAGAYGYTF
TRBJ1-2 | TRBV6-1 | . | . | TGTGCCAGCTGCCCGACCCTGGGGAACTATGGCTACACCTTC | CASCPTLGNYGYTF
TRBJ2-7 | TRBV6-1 | . | . | TGTGCCAGCAGAAGGAGTTCGGACTACGAGCAGTACTTC | CASRRSSDYEQYF
TRBJ2-2 | TRBV13 | . | few | TGTGCCAGCAGCTCCCCTCTCACAGACCTCACCGGGGAGCTGTTTTTT | CASSSPLTDLTGELFF
TRBJ2-2 | TRBV7-8 | TRBD2 | . | TGTGCCAGCAGCTTAGGGGGGACTAGCGGCTACACCGGGGAGCTGTTTTTT | CASSLGGTSGYTGELFF
TRBJ2-2 | TRBV7-9 | . | . | TGTGCCAGCAGCCCCCGCTGGAGCAGGGGAGGGGCCGGGGAGCTGTTTTTT | CASSPRWSRGGAGELFF
TRBJ2-7 | TRBV7-9 | . | many | TGTGCCAGCAGCTTAGTAGGGTCCGAGCAGTACTTC | CASSLVGSEQYF
TRBJ2-7 | TRBV7-8 | . | . | TGTCCCAGCAGCTTAGTCCCCGGAGGCATATTCTACGAGCAGTACTTC | CPSSLVPGGIFYEQYF